The text below deals with one TCR beta chain. The method was immunoSEQ multiplex PCR; TCRdb's version includes in-frame clones alone and lacks a portion of them. The sample holds over 200,000 clones; less than 95% are singletons and the top ten take under 4%. The data were obtained in a study of cytomegalovirus exposure and HLA in healthy donors. The donors were part of the validation cohort, which consisted of over a hundred subjects and was separate from the first cohort of about 650 subjects. The sequence derives from a woman aged 25 to 45 in good health and CMV-seronegative. The specimen was PBMCs.

CDR3 in amino acids: CASSLGSGAYEQYF. CDR3 nucleotide sequence: TGCGCCAGCAGCTTGGGGTCCGGGGCCTACGAGCAGTACTTC. The V gene is TRBV5-1, the J gene TRBJ2-7, with D maybe TRBD2 (5 bases). Germline V gene lookup returns CDR1 SGHRS and CDR2 YFSETQ. Trimming took 0 bases from V and 2 from J, leaving 9 bases between them. This CDR3 region has 14 residues.